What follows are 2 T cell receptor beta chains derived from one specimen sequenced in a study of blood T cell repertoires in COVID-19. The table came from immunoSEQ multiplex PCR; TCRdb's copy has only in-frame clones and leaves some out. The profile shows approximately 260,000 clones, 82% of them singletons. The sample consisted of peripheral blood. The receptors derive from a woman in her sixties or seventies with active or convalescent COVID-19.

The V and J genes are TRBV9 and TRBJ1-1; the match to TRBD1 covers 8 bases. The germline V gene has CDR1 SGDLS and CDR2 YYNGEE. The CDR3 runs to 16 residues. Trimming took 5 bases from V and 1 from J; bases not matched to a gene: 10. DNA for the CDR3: TGTGCCAGCAGAGCTCAAGCCGGGACAGGGAACACTGAAGCTTTCTTT. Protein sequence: CASRAQAGTGNTEAFF.

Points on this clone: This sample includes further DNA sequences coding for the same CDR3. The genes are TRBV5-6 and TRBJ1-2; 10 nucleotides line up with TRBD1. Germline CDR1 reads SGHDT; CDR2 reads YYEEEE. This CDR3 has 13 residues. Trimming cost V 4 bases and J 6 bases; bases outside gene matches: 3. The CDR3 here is CASSRGQGDGYTF. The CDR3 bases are TGTGCCAGCAGCCGCGGACAGGGGGATGGCTACACCTTC.